This T cell receptor beta chain comes out of a study of T cells in Graves' hyperthyroidism and ophthalmopathy (dated by TCRdb to about 2019). At the level of the whole study: Peripheral blood samples were taken at initial diagnosis, before any treatment was given. To identify distinguishing TCR V-J signatures, a discovery cohort of some 99 patients was used, comprising 40 to 45 with Graves' ophthalmopathy and some 60 with stable Graves' hyperthyroidism. Prospective prediction of ophthalmopathy was tested in an independent validation cohort of 18 to 20 hyperthyroidism patients and 15 to 17 patients who later progressed to ophthalmopathy. The approximately 100 discovery patients were divided at random into training and test sets in a 7:3 ratio. In addition, the study compared T-cell repertoires in thyroid tissue and in blood from five or six Graves' hyperthyroidism patients. Following sampling, methimazole starting at 30 mg daily was given to hyperthyroidism patients, and high-dose intravenous methylprednisolone was given to ophthalmopathy patients. TCR Vbeta CDR3 sequencing of 130 to 150 peripheral blood samples (43 ophthalmopathy, under 80 hyperthyroidism and roughly 17 progressor patients) is reported in the paper.

What the study reported, not specific to this receptor: Sample size was not statistically predetermined, and investigators were not blinded to group allocation. Ophthalmopathy was separated from stable hyperthyroidism by a 13 V-J signature model, with approximately 90% sensitivity and approximately 84% specificity obtained in cross-validation and 80%/75% obtained in testing. Blood samples also contained most of the expanded thyroid clonotypes (frequency above 0.001), which suggests that blood repertoires may reflect thyroid immune responses. In validation, the model predicted progression to ophthalmopathy a median of about 6 months before onset, with roughly 68% sensitivity and 72.22% specificity.

In the ophthalmopathy patients, disease was moderately to severely active, with a Clinical Activity Score of 3 or more, a NOSPECS grade of 4 or more, and a duration of less than 3 months. The study excluded patients with uncontrolled infections, other autoimmune diseases, pregnancy or lactation. Diagnoses relied on clinical symptoms, serum thyroxine and TRAb, thyroid ultrasound and orbital computed tomography. PBMCs were separated from approximately 10 ml of fresh peripheral blood using Ficoll-Paque density gradient centrifugation. Total RNA was extracted using Trizol reagent, and RNA quality was assessed on an Agilent 2100 Bioanalyzer. This clonotype appeared many times. Its antigen is unknown. No base qualities exist here, and no much larger clone lies one base off it. The TCR beta CDR3 regions were amplified from the RNA transcripts. The first round of RT-PCR for the TCR CDR3 was performed with the HTBI primer set and the Qiagen OneStep RT-PCR kit. Libraries were constructed in a second round of multiplex PCR, after which size selection and purification were carried out. Libraries were sequenced paired-end with 100 bp reads on an Illumina HiSeq2000. As for the original processing: Raw data were processed with SOAPnuke, discarding reads with adapters, uncalled bases, mean Phred below 15, or no exact constant-primer or identifier match. High-quality paired reads were merged with COPE v1.2.5, and unique nucleotide sequences were defined as clonotypes. Clonotypes were aligned to IMGT TRBV, TRBD and TRBJ reference segments using MiTCR v1.1. The analysis was restricted to V-J combinations with a frequency above 0.0001, which together covered 99.2% of the repertoires. The TCS score was defined as F50 (clonal expansion) divided by E x V (chaos), with BLOSUM62-based TCRdist calculated between CDR3 peptides within each V-J. Welch's t-statistics and random forest reduced roughly 500 V-J features to under 15, which were used in a naive Bayes classifier (R e1071). TCRdb redid the processing of the public reads, applying fastp at Q25 and MiXCR, and retained in-frame beta chains. Rows are unified per CDR3 protein, each entry keeping the most common DNA and genes. None of the V and J calls come from the authors' own analysis; TCRdb made them. Across this sample there are fewer than 450,000 distinct CDR3 sequences, with about 16% seen only once. The ten top clones hold approximately 19% of the sample.

This sequence originates from a woman between 55 and 75 years old with Graves' ophthalmopathy. The sequencing sample was made of blood.

CDR3 region: CASSQLVYNEQFF. The sequence in DNA is TGTGCCAGCAGTCAACTCGTCTACAATGAGCAGTTCTTC. The chain is made from TRBV6-2 or TRBV6-3 and TRBJ2-1, with the D gene call left open. Trimming takes 5 bases from V and 3 bases from J, and the germline ends sit 8 bases apart. Taken from cysteine to phenylalanine, the CDR3 has 13 residues. Only CDR3 DNA is held: 39 bases, read in frame from base 1. CDR1 and CDR2, per the germline V gene, are MNHEY and SVGEGT.